The 30 T cell receptor beta chains reported below all come from one sample, sequenced in a study of tumor-infiltrating lymphocytes in primary liver carcinoma listed by TCRdb under 2017. The sequencer listed for this sample is Illumina HiSeq 2500. TCRbeta-specific cDNA was reverse-transcribed from roughly 500 ng total RNA using a constant-region primer and ProtoScript II reverse transcriptase. The TCRbeta libraries were prepared through three rounds of nested multiplex PCR following a slightly modified ARM-PCR procedure. The first two PCR rounds used multiplex TRBV1-TRBV30 forward primers with a Cbeta reverse primer, each for 10 to 11 cycles. In TCRdb, the public reads were trimmed at Q25 with fastp and aligned with MiXCR, with productive beta chains retained. Identical CDR3 protein sequences are pooled into one entry, listed with their most common genes and DNA. This sample has about 100,000 distinct CDR3 sequences in its table, and less than 75% of those were observed once. The ten largest clones represent around 30% of the sample.

Total RNA and DNA were co-extracted from around 20-30 mg of bulk tissue with the AllPrep DNA/RNA mini kit, without cell sorting. The sample taken for sequencing was tumor-adjacent normal liver tissue. The receptors here all came from a man between 35 and 55 years old with primary liver carcinoma and hepatitis B virus infection.

V and J are TRBV4-1 and TRBJ1-4; D might be TRBD1 (5 bases). V lost 8 bases and J lost 14, with 21 bases in between. Germline V lookup: CDR1 MGHRA, CDR2 YSYEKL. The CDR3 runs to 13 residues. CDR3 bases: TGCGCCAGCTCTGATCGGGGGGTAGGGAATCTGTTTTTT. Residues: CASSDRGVGNLFF.

This clonotype was counted ten times or more. The chain is built from TRBV7-9 and TRBJ2-3, with D possibly matching TRBD1 (6 bases). The CDR3 consists of 14 residues. V was pared by 3 bases and J by 4 bases, with 11 bases between. Germline loops: CDR1 SEHNR, CDR2 FQNEAQ (reference sequence). The CDR3 sequence: CASSLNRVPDTQYF. The CDR3 DNA reads as TGTGCCAGCAGCTTGAACAGGGTGCCAGATACGCAGTATTTT. The variable domain in full, completed from reference TRBV7-9 and TRBJ2-3, reads DTGVSQNPRHKITKRGQNVTFRCDPISEHNRLYWYRQTLGQGPEFLTYFQNEAQLEKSRLLSDRFSAERPKGSFSTLEIQRTEQGDSAMYLCASSLNRVPDTQYFGPGTRLTVL.

Turning to this clonotype: This CDR3 is missing its conserved last phenylalanine or tryptophan, likely due to a read error. The chain links TRBV11-2 to TRBJ1-2; D gene uncertain. The CDR3 spans 14 residues. The germline V gene encodes CDR1 SGHAT and CDR2 FQNNGV. The CDR3 bases are TGTGCCAACAGCTTATCATCAGCTAACTATGGCTACACCTCC. Its protein product is CANSLSSANYGYTS.

In this sample, this clonotype turned up a few times. The chain carries TRBV28 and TRBJ1-1; D unclear. Trimming stripped 8 bases from V and 1 base from J, with 8 bases between. The CDR3 extends over 12 amino acids. Germline CDR1 and CDR2: MDHEN and SYDVKM. The CDR3 loop reads CASFSGNTEAFF. The CDR3 region has the DNA TGTGCCAGCTTCTCGGGGAACACTGAAGCTTTCTTT.

Concerning this clonotype itself: The junction departs from germline at one end; a sequencing error may be responsible. This chain joins TRBV11-2 and TRBJ2-1, with a weak D call TRBD1 (6 bases). CDR1 is SGHAT and CDR2 is FQNNGV in the germline V gene. The CDR3 spans 17 residues. The CDR3 here is CASSRTSGQISYNEQFF. CDR3 bases: TGTGCTAGCAGCCGTACATCGGGACAAATCTCCTACAATGAGCAGTTCTTC.

Notes on this clonotype: A junction boundary mismatches the germline segment, possibly from a read error. CDR3 nucleotide sequence: TGTGCCAGCAATCTGGCGGGAGATACAACAGATACGCAGTTTTTT. Its protein product is CASNLAGDTTDTQFF. This chain joins TRBV6-5 and TRBJ2-3, with 7 nucleotides matching TRBD2. There are 15 residues in the CDR3. Per germline, CDR1 MNHEY and CDR2 SVGAGI.

About this clonotype itself: Without the conserved terminal phenylalanine or tryptophan, this CDR3 likely stems from a read error. The chain uses TRBV6-2 or TRBV6-3 and TRBJ2-1; perhaps TRBD2 as D (5 bases). This CDR3 is 14 amino acids long. Germline lookup yields CDR1 MNHEY and CDR2 SVGEGT. The CDR3 protein is CVNSYGPEANEQFL. The CDR3 bases are TGTGTCAACAGTTACGGCCCGGAGGCGAATGAGCAGTTCCTC.

Regarding this clonotype: The junction departs from the called germline gene at one end, perhaps through a read error. The chain combines TRBV6-5 with TRBJ2-7; D assignment may be TRBD1 or TRBD2 (5 bases each). From germline, CDR1 is MNHEY and CDR2 SVGAGI. The CDR3 contains 14 residues. CDR3 sequence reads: CATMVGESSYEHYF. Here the CDR3 DNA reads TGTGCCACCATGGTGGGGGAAAGCTCCTACGAGCATTACTTC.

This chain connects TRBV29-1 to TRBJ2-7; 15 nucleotides agree with TRBD2. J gave up 9 bases and V 6 bases, and 12 bases lay outside the gene matches. Germline CDR1 is SQVTM and CDR2 is ANQGSEA. CDR3 size: 15 residues. The CDR3 sequence: CSVGLAGGPGHVQYF. The CDR3 DNA reads TGCAGCGTCGGACTAGCGGGAGGGCCGGGGCACGTGCAGTACTTC.

Turning to this clonotype: A read error may be the cause here, since a much bigger clone is one base away. V usage is TRBV10-3 and J usage is TRBJ2-5; 12 bases align to TRBD2. V was pared by 4 bases and J by 4 bases, with 7 bases of the junction left unmatched. The CDR3 is 16 residues long. Germline CDR1 ENHRY, CDR2 SYGVKD. CDR3 nucleotides: TGTGCCATCAGTGTGACACCGGGACTAGCGGGAGAGACCCAGTACTTC. Its protein product is CAISVTPGLAGETQYF.

V usage is TRBV7-9 and J usage is TRBJ2-7; TRBD1 matches at 7 bases. The ends lost 3 bases at V and 3 bases at J; junction bases unmatched: 5. This CDR3 comprises 14 residues. Germline values: CDR1 SEHNR, CDR2 FQNEAQ (reference sequence). The CDR3 protein is CASSFDRDSYEQYF. CDR3 sequence (DNA): TGTGCCAGCAGCTTTGACCGGGACAGCTACGAGCAGTACTTC.

There are a few counts of this clonotype. This chain connects TRBV7-8 to TRBJ2-7; 8 bases line up with TRBD2. Germline V gene data show CDR1 as SGHVS and CDR2 as FQNEAQ. V trimming: 5 bases; J trimming: 4 bases; junction bases outside the gene matches: 13. CDR3 size: 16 residues. Here the CDR3 reads CASSIPGGPSGYEQYF. The CDR3 nucleotides are TGTGCCAGCAGCATTCCGGGAGGGCCGTCCGGGTACGAGCAGTACTTC.

This clonotype was picked up many times. The V and J genes are TRBV12-3 or TRBV12-4 and TRBJ2-2, with a possible D match to TRBD1 (5 bases). V was shortened by 2 bases and J by 2 bases, with 12 bases between the two germline ends. The CDR3 runs to 16 residues. In nucleotides, the CDR3 is TGTGCCAGCAGTTTATACCCAGGGTCCAACACCGGGGAGCTGTTTTTT. Protein: CASSLYPGSNTGELFF.

This clonotype has a single count. One junction end disagrees with the germline gene, perhaps due to a read error. The rearrangement uses TRBV6-5 and TRBJ2-6; 8 bases fit TRBD1. CDR3 size: 16 residues. Per the germline V gene, CDR1 is MNHEY and CDR2 is SVGAGI. Here the CDR3 DNA reads TGTGCCAGCGGGACAGGTCCTGACTCAGGGGCCAAGGTCCTAACTTTC. It encodes CASGTGPDSGAKVLTF.

Remarks on this clonotype: The CDR3 does not end in the conserved phenylalanine or tryptophan, so this is likely a read error. The gene calls are TRBV4-1 and TRBJ1-6, with D tentatively TRBD1 (5 bases). The CDR3 spans 15 residues. In germline, CDR1 is MGHRA, CDR2 YSYEKL. Trimming stripped 5 bases from V and 9 bases from J, with 17 bases between. The CDR3 region has the DNA TGCGCCAGCAGCGGGGTCGGACACGGTGCTTCACCCCTCCACTTA. Translation: CASSGVGHGASPLHL.

About this clonotype: A much bigger clone sits one base away, suggesting this may be a read error. This sequence joins TRBV7-8 and TRBJ1-2; the D is unclear. Germline V gene sequence: CDR1 SGHVS, CDR2 FQNEAQ. This CDR3 is built from 13 residues. The germline V and J ends were trimmed by 3 bases and 10 bases, with 15 bases remaining between them. The CDR3 DNA follows: TGTGCCAGCAGCTTCAGTTCTGGGGATGTCTACACCTTC. Its protein is CASSFSSGDVYTF.

This clonotype has at least ten counts. The rearrangement joins TRBV10-3 to TRBJ2-1, with TRBD1 as a possible D gene (5 bases). Germline V gives CDR1 ENHRY, CDR2 SYGVKD. The CDR3 is 15 residues long. Trimming pared 6 bases from V and 9 bases from J, leaving 21 bases between. The CDR3 coding sequence is TGTGCCATCAGGGATCTAGGGGATAATGATTTTGAGCAGTTCTTC. Protein: CAIRDLGDNDFEQFF.

Note on this clonotype: At one of its ends the junction is not consistent with the germline gene, which may arise from a read error. The chain combines TRBV11-2 with TRBJ2-3; maybe TRBD2 (8 bases). The CDR3 is made up of 17 amino acids. The germline CDR1 and CDR2 sequences are SGHAT and FQNNGV. The CDR3 loop reads CASSSGLAGGSTVTQYF. As DNA, the CDR3 is TGTGCCAGCAGCTCTGGACTAGCAGGGGGAAGCACAGTTACGCAGTATTTT.

Comment on this clonotype: A much bigger clone sits one base away, suggesting this may be a read error. The chain uses TRBV4-1 and TRBJ2-4; 12 positions agree with TRBD2. Germline V lookup: CDR1 MGHRA, CDR2 YSYEKL. This CDR3 region has 19 residues. The CDR3 region is CASCQDRAASGRGKNIQYF. CDR3 nucleotide sequence: TGCGCCAGCTGCCAAGATCGAGCCGCTAGCGGGAGGGGGAAAAACATTCAGTACTTC.

As to this clonotype: A much bigger clone sits one base away, suggesting this may be a read error. This chain uses TRBV5-6 with TRBJ2-7; 8 bases match TRBD1. This CDR3 spans 14 amino acids. In germline, CDR1 is SGHDT, CDR2 YYEEEE. Losses at the gene ends were 4 bases for V and 10 bases for J; bases not matched to a gene: 13. In nucleotides, the CDR3 is TGTGCCAGCAGCCAGGACAGGGAGGAGGTCGACCAGTACTTC. The encoded protein is CASSQDREEVDQYF.

Turning to this clonotype: The junction and the germline gene differ at one end; a read error may be behind it. The chain couples TRBV11-3 to TRBJ1-1; D might be TRBD1 (5 bases). Per the germline V gene, CDR1 is SGHNT and CDR2 is YENEEA. There are 13 residues in the CDR3. The CDR3 spells CASSLAGCTEAFF. The CDR3 coding sequence is TGTGCCAGTAGCTTAGCAGGGTGTACTGAAGCTTTCTTC.

Comments on this clonotype: Being one base from a much bigger clone, this may be a read error. The chain employs TRBV10-2 and TRBJ2-7, with 8 positions matching TRBD1. Germline V gene data show CDR1 as WSHSY and CDR2 as SAAADI. CDR3 length equals 17 residues. Unmatched junction bases numbered 15, after V lost 3 bases and J lost 5 bases. CDR3 DNA: TGCGCCAGCAGTGAAGAGACAGGGGTTGGCTGGAATAACGAGCAGTACTTC. The encoded protein is CASSEETGVGWNNEQYF.

About this clonotype: No conserved phenylalanine or tryptophan is present at the end of the CDR3, so a read error is the likely explanation. The chain uses TRBV7-8 and TRBJ2-3; D possibly corresponds to TRBD1 (5 bases). This CDR3 is built from 15 residues. The germline CDR1 and CDR2 sequences are SGHVS and FQNEAQ. CDR3 residues: CAGSPTVQSTDTQYL. The CDR3, as DNA: TGTGCCGGCAGCCCGACAGTCCAAAGCACAGATACGCAGTATCTT.

As concerns this clonotype: Possible read error: a much larger clone is one base away. The V and J genes are TRBV10-3 and TRBJ2-5; D not resolved. Per the germline V gene, CDR1 is ENHRY and CDR2 is SYGVKD. The CDR3 extends over 12 amino acids. Deletions cut 10 bases from V and 3 bases from J, with 12 bases between. The CDR3 sequence is CATSYIKETQYF. In DNA, the CDR3 is TGTGCCACCTCATACATTAAAGAGACCCAGTACTTC.

The rearrangement uses TRBV4-1 and TRBJ2-1, with D perhaps being TRBD1 or TRBD2 (7 bases each). Deletions cut 8 bases from V and 7 bases from J, with 27 bases between. CDR1 is MGHRA and CDR2 is YSYEKL in the germline V gene. This CDR3 region has 17 residues. CDR3 nucleotides: TGCGCCAGCGGCCTAGAGGCGGGAGTACAGGGGATGAATGAGCAGTTCTTC. Its translation: CASGLEAGVQGMNEQFF.

A note on this clonotype: The germline gene is not matched at one end of the junction; a read error may be the cause. This chain uses TRBV11-2 with TRBJ2-5; D call uncertain. The CDR3 sequence is 13 residues long. Germline loops: CDR1 SGHAT, CDR2 FQNNGV. CDR3: CANSSQSIETQYF. Here the CDR3 DNA reads TGTGCCAACAGCTCCCAATCGATAGAGACCCAGTACTTC.

Note on this clonotype: A much bigger clone sits one base away, suggesting this may be a read error. This is likely a read error, given that the CDR3 carries no conserved phenylalanine or tryptophan at its end. This sequence joins TRBV10-2 and TRBJ2-1, with a weak D call TRBD2 (5 bases). Trimming took 5 bases from V and 5 from J, leaving 7 bases between them. This CDR3 is built from 12 residues. The germline gives CDR1 WSHSY, CDR2 SAAADI. In nucleotides, the CDR3 is TGCGCCAGCAGTCGGGGAAACAATGAGCAGTTCTTA. Residues: CASSRGNNEQFL.

The rearrangement joins TRBV30 to TRBJ2-2; 8 bases line up with TRBD2. The length of the CDR3 is 17 residues. The germline V gene has CDR1 GTSNPN and CDR2 SVGIG (reference sequence). With 8 bases clipped from V and 7 bases from J, the junction kept 21 bases outside the gene matches. DNA of the CDR3: TGTGCCAGCACCAAGACTAGCGATGTGGCGGTGCACGGGGAGCTGTTTTTT. Protein sequence: CASTKTSDVAVHGELFF.

In regard to this clonotype: A read error is possible here, since a much larger clone lies one base away. J is TRBJ2-1 and V is TRBV5-4; 8 positions agree with TRBD2. CDR1 is SGHNT, CDR2 YYREEE, per germline (reference sequence). The junction had 6 bases not matched to a gene; V was cut back by 0 bases and J by 4 bases. The CDR3 has 16 residues. The CDR3 DNA reads as TGTGCCAGCAGCTTGGATGGCGGGGGGCAATACAATGAGCAGTTCTTC. This gives the protein CASSLDGGGQYNEQFF.

The table lists this clonotype with a count of one. A read error may produce the germline difference seen at one junction end. V gene TRBV11-2 combines with J gene TRBJ2-1, with D tentatively TRBD2 (5 bases). CDR1 and CDR2 from the germline V gene are SGHAT and FQNNGV. The CDR3 runs 13 residues. CDR3 sequence reads: CVSTLEVGAKQFF. The CDR3 DNA reads TGTGTCAGCACCTTAGAGGTGGGAGCTAAGCAGTTCTTC.